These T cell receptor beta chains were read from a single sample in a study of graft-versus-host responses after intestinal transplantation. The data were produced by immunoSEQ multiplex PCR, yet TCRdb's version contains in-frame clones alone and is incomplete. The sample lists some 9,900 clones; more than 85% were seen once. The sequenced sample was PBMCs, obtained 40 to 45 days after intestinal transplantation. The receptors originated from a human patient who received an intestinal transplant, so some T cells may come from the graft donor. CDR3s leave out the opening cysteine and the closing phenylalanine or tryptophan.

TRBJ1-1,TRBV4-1,ASSRWERGTEAF
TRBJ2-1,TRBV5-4,ASSLGSLYNEQF
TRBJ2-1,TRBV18,ASSRFSGTSGGGTYNEQF
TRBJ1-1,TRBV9,ASSPEGLNTEAF
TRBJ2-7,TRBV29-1,SVDKTGAGEQY
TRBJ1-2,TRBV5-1,ASSSDQGYGYT
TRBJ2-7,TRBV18,ASSPGRGAYEQY
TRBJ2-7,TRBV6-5,ASSWGGEGTYEQY
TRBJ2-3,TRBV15,ATSREVAGRTDTQY
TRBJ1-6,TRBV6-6,ASSYLDSPSPLH
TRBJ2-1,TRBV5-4,ASSLRGSSYNEQF
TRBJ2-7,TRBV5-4,ASSPGLAVTYEQY
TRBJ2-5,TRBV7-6,ASSSRQEQETQY
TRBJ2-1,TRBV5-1,ASSLGTGYNEQF
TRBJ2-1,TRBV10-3,AINEGGQGEQF
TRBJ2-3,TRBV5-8,ASSSGQGVRDTQY
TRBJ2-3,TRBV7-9,ASSRSDTQY
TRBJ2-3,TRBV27,ASSLTTTDTQY
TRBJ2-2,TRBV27,ASSSKQGARTGELF
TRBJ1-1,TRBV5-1,ASSLYDTEAF
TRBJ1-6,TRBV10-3,ALYKGSPLH
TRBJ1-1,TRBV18,ASSPQQVPTEAF
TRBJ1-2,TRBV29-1,SVGSRGARNYGYT
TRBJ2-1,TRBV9,ASSPGGTSYNEQF
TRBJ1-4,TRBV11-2,ASSLDRGAGKLF
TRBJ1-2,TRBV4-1,ASSPLGQAHKGGYT
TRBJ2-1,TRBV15,ATSRDPRGGPGGEQF
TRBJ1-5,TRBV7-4,ASSQRTGDNQPQH
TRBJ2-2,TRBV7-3,ASSPTSGEHTGELF
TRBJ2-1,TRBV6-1,ASSTTGTGINEQF
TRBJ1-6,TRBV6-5,ASSYRETPNSPLH
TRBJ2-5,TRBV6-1,ASRRLAGSQETQY
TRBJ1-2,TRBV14,ASSQDLADGYT
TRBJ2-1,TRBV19,ASSNDRAYNEQF
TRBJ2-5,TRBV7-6,ASSFGLAGISETQY
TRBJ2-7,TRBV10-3,AISAHGEQY
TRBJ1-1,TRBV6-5,ASSEVITF
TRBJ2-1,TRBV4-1,ASSQAPKVLLAGFRGGQF
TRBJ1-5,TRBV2,ASSEDGQGWQPQH
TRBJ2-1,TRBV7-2,ASSLSGGAFGEQF
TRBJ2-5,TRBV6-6,ASSYQETQY
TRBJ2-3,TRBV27,ASKTGSHTDTQY
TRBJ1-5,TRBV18,ASSPGQQEPQH
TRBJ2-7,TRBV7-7,ASSLTEQY
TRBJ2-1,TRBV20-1,SAMKYNEHF
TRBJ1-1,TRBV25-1,ASSGSGTEAF
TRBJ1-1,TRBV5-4,ASSTGMNTEAF
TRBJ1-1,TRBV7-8,ASSLGGGTEAF
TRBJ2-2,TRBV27,ASSRTGELF
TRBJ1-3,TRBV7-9,ASSLGPVSGNTIY
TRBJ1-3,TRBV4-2,ASSQDRGPKGPGNTIY
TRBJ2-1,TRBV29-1,SVNPGGEYNEQF
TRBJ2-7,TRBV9,ASSVGASGALYEQY
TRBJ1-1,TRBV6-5,ASSYSVLKNTEAF
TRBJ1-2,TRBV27,ASSLSNPGSSYGYT
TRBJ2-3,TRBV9,ASSPFSGTTDTDTQY
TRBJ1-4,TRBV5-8,ASSRDSRPSTNEKLF
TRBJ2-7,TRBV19,ASSMSGAGNYEQY
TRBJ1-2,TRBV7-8,ASSLVNYGYT
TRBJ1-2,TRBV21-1,ASSKSYYGYT